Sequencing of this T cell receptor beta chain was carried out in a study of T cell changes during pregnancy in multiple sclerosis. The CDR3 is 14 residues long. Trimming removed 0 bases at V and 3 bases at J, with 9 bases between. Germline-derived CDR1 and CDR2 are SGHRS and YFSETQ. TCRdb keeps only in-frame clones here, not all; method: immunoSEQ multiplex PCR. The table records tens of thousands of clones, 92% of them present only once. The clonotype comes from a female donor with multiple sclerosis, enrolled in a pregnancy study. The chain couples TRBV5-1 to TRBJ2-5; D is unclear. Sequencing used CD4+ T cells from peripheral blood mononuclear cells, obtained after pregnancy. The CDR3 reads CASSLGQLKETQYF. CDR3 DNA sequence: TGCGCCAGCAGCTTGGGACAACTTAAAGAGACCCAGTACTTC. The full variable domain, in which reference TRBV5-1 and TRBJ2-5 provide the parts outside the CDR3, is KAGVTQTPRYLIKTRGQQVTLSCSPISGHRSVSWYQQTPGQGLQFLFEYFSETQRNKGNFPGRFSGRQFSNSRSEMNVSTLELGDSALYLCASSLGQLKETQYFGPGTRLLVL.